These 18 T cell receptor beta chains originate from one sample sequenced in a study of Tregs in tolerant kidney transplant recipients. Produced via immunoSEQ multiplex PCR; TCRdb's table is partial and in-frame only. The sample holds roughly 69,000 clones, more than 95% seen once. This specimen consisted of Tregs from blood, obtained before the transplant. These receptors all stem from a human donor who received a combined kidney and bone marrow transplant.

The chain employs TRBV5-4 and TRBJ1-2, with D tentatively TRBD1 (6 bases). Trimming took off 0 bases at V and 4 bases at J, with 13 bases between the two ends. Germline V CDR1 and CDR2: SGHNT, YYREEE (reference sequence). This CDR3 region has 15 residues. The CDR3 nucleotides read TGTGCCAGCAGCTTGGTAATCCCAGGGGTCTATGGCTACACCTTC. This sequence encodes CASSLVIPGVYGYTF. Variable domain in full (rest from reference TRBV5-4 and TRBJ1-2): ETGVTQSPTHLIKTRGQQVTLRCSSQSGHNTVSWYQQALGQGPQFIFQYYREEENGRGNFPPRFSGLQFPNYSSELNVNALELDDSALYLCASSLVIPGVYGYTFGSGTRLTVV.

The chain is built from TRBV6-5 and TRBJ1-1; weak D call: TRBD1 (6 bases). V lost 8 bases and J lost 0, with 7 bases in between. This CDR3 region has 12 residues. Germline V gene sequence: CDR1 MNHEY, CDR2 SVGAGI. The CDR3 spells CASYRVNTEAFF. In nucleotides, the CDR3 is TGTGCCAGCTACAGGGTGAACACTGAAGCTTTCTTT.

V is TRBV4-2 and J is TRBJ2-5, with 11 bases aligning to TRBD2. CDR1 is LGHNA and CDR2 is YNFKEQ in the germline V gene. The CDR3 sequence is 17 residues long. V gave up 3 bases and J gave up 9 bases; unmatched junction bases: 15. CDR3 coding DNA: TGTGCCAGCAGCCAGACGGGACTAGCGGCCGACGGGGTGGCCCAGTACTTC. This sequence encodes CASSQTGLAADGVAQYF.

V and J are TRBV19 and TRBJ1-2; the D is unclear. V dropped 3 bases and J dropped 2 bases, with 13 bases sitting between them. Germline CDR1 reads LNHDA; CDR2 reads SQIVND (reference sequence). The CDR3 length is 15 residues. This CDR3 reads CASSMRGEGNYGYTF. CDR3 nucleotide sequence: TGTGCCAGTAGTATGCGCGGGGAGGGAAACTATGGCTACACCTTC.

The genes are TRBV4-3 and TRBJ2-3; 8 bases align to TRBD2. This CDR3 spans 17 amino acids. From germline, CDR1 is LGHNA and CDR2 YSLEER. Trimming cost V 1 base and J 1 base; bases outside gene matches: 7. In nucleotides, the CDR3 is TGCGCCAGCAGCCAAGGAGTAGCGGGAAGCGGCACAGATACGCAGTATTTT. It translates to CASSQGVAGSGTDTQYF.

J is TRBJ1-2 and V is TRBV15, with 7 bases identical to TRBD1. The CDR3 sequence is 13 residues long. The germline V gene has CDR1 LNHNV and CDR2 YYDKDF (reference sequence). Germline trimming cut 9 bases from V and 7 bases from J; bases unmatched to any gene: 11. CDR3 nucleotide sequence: TGTGCCACAACCAGACAGGGATTGAGTGGCTACACCTTC. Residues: CATTRQGLSGYTF.

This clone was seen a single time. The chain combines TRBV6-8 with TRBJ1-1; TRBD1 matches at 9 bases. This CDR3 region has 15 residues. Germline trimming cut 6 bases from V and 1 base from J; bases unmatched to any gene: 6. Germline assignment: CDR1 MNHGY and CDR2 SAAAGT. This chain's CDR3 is CASRSDRGRNTEAFF. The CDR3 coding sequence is TGTGCCAGCAGGTCGGACAGGGGCAGGAACACTGAAGCTTTCTTT.

CDR3 loop: CAIRDPYRFGEKLFF. The CDR3 DNA is TGTGCCATCAGGGACCCCTACAGGTTCGGGGAAAAACTGTTTTTT. The chain uses TRBV10-3 and TRBJ1-4, with D perhaps matching TRBD1 (5 bases). Per germline, CDR1 ENHRY and CDR2 SYGVKD. Trimming took 6 bases from V and 8 from J, leaving 19 bases between them. The CDR3 is made up of 15 amino acids.

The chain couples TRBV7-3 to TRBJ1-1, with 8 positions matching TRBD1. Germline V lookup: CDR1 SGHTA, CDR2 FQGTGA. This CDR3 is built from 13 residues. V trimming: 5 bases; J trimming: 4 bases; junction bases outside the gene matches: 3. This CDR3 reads CASSLGQGTEAFF. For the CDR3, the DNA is TGTGCCAGCAGCCTAGGACAGGGCACTGAAGCTTTCTTT. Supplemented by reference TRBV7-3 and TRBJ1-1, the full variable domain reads GAGVSQTPSNKVTEKGKYVELRCDPISGHTALYWYRQSLGQGPEFLIYFQGTGAADDSGLPNDRFFAVRPEGSVSTLKIQRTERGDSAVYLCASSLGQGTEAFFGQGTRLTVV.

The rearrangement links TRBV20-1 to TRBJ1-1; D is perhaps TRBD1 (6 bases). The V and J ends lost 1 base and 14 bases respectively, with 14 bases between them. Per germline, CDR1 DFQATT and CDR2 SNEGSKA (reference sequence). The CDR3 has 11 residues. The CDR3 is CSARGGGFVFF. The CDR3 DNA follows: TGCAGTGCTAGAGGGGGGGGCTTTGTGTTCTTT.

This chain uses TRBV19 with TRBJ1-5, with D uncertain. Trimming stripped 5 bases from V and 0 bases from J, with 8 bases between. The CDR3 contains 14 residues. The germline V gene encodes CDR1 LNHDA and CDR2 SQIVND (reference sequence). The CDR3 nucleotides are TGTGCCAGTAGTGAGAAGTATAGCAATCAGCCCCAGCATTTT. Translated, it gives CASSEKYSNQPQHF.

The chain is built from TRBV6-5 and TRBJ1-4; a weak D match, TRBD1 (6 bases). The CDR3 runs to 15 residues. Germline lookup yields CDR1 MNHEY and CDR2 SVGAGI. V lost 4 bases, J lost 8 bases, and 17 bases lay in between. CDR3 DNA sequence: TGTGCCAGCAGTTTCCTGGGGGCGTTAAACGAAAAACTGTTTTTT. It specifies CASSFLGALNEKLFF.

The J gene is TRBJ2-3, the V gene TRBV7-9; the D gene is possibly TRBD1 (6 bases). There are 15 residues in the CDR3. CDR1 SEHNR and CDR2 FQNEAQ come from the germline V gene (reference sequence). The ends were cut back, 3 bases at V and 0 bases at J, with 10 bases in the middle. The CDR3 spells CASSFGQSSTDTQYF. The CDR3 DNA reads TGTGCCAGCAGCTTTGGACAGTCTAGCACAGATACGCAGTATTTT.

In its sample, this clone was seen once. The CDR3 region is CASSYAEVYNEQFF. The CDR3 DNA is TGTGCCAGCAGTTATGCCGAGGTTTACAATGAGCAGTTCTTC. V gene TRBV6-5 combines with J gene TRBJ2-1, with D unresolved. The V end lost 3 bases, the J end lost 4 bases, and 10 bases lay between the germline ends. This CDR3 is 14 amino acids long. The germline V gene encodes CDR1 MNHEY and CDR2 SVGAGI.

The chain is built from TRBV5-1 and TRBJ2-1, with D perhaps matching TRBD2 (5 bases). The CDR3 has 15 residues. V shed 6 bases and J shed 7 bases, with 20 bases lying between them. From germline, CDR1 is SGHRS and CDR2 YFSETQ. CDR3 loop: CASKPRTGYLNEQFF. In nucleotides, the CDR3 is TGCGCCAGCAAGCCACGGACGGGGTACCTTAATGAGCAGTTCTTC.

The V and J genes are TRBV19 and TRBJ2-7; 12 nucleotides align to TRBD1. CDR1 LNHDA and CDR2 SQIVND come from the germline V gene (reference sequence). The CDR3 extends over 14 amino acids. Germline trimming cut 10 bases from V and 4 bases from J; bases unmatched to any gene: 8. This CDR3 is CATKGTGGVYEQYF. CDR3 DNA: TGTGCCACTAAGGGGACAGGGGGCGTTTACGAGCAGTACTTC.

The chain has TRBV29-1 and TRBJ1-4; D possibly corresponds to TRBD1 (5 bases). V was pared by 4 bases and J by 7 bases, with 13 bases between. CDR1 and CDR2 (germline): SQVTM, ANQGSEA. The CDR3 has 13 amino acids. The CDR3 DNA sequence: TGCAGCGTTGCCGGGACTAATACTGAAAAACTGTTTTTT. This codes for CSVAGTNTEKLFF.

CDR3 protein: CASSSQGLIQETQYF. DNA of the CDR3: TGTGCCAGCAGCTCCCAGGGGTTAATTCAAGAGACCCAGTACTTC. The rearrangement links TRBV11-2 to TRBJ2-5; maybe TRBD1 (6 bases). There are 15 residues in the CDR3. V lost 4 bases and J lost 2, with 14 bases in between. CDR1 is SGHAT, CDR2 FQNNGV, per germline.